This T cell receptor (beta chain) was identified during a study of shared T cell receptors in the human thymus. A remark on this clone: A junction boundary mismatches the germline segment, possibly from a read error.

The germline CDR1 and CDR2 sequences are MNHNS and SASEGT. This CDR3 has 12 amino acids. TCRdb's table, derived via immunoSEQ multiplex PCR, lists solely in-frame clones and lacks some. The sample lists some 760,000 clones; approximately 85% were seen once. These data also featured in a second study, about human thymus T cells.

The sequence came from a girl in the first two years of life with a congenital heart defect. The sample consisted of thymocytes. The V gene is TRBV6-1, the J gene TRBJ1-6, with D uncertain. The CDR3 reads CASSPYNSPLHF. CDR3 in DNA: TGTGCCAGCAGTCCGTACAATTCCCCCCTCCACTTT.